This is a list of T cell receptor beta chains from one sample in a study of response to subunit inactivated influenza vaccine. TCRdb itself ran the RT-PCR reads through MiXCR, one entry per CDR3 protein. Among more than 450,000 distinct CDR3 sequences listed, 12% were seen once. The material sequenced was PBMCs from blood, taken on the day of vaccination. These receptors all stem from a man over 45 who received an inactivated influenza vaccine. Each CDR3 is given with its conserved first and last residue. D genes are given only for firm matches. Where a row states a size, it is once, few, many or the class of an expanded clone; other rows omit it.

j_gene: TRBJ2-2; len: 13; abundance: few; d_gene: -; v_gene: TRBV2; CDR3nt: TGTGCCAGCACCGAAGAGGGTTACGGGGAGCTGTTTTTT; CDR3aa: CASTEEGYGELFF
j_gene: TRBJ1-2; len: 13; abundance: many; d_gene: -; v_gene: TRBV6-1; CDR3nt: TGTGCCAGCAGTGAAGCAGGGAACTATGGCTACACCTTC; CDR3aa: CASSEAGNYGYTF
j_gene: TRBJ2-3; len: 15; abundance: many; d_gene: -; v_gene: TRBV5-1; CDR3nt: TGCGCCAGCAGCTTTGGGGGAGCGGGCACAGATACGCAGTATTTT; CDR3aa: CASSFGGAGTDTQYF
j_gene: TRBJ2-1; len: 20; abundance: -; d_gene: TRBD1; v_gene: TRBV4-1; CDR3nt: TGCGCCAGCACCGCATACGGGACAGGGTTTATAGGGGGGGCGGTTAATGAGCAGTTCTTC; CDR3aa: CASTAYGTGFIGGAVNEQFF
j_gene: TRBJ2-2; len: 11; abundance: -; d_gene: -; v_gene: TRBV27; CDR3nt: TGTGCCAGCTACAGGGCCGGGGAGCTGTTTTTT; CDR3aa: CASYRAGELFF
j_gene: TRBJ2-2; len: 17; abundance: few; d_gene: TRBD2; v_gene: TRBV24-1; CDR3nt: TGTGCCACCAGTGACAATGGACTAGCGGGGCTCACCGGGGAGCTGTTTTTT; CDR3aa: CATSDNGLAGLTGELFF
j_gene: TRBJ2-3; len: 15; abundance: few; d_gene: TRBD1; v_gene: TRBV18; CDR3nt: TGTGCCAGCTCACCACCAACAGGGGGCACAGATACGCAGTATTTT; CDR3aa: CASSPPTGGTDTQYF
j_gene: TRBJ2-2; len: 15; abundance: -; d_gene: -; v_gene: TRBV3-1; CDR3nt: TGTGCCAGCAGCCAAGACCGGGTTTGGGCCGGGGAGCTGTTTTTT; CDR3aa: CASSQDRVWAGELFF
j_gene: TRBJ2-3; len: 14; abundance: -; d_gene: -; v_gene: TRBV5-1; CDR3nt: TGCGCCAGCAGCCCAAGGTCTGCCACAGATACGCAGTATTTT; CDR3aa: CASSPRSATDTQYF
j_gene: TRBJ1-2; len: 16; abundance: -; d_gene: -; v_gene: TRBV10-3; CDR3nt: TGTGCCATCAGCCCAAGACAGGAAGCAGTAAGCTATGGCTACACCTTC; CDR3aa: CAISPRQEAVSYGYTF
j_gene: TRBJ2-1; len: 14; abundance: -; d_gene: -; v_gene: TRBV3-1; CDR3nt: TGTGCCAGCAGCCAAGATCTAGGGGATCAGGAGCAGTTCTTC; CDR3aa: CASSQDLGDQEQFF
j_gene: TRBJ2-5; len: 13; abundance: few; d_gene: -; v_gene: TRBV6-1; CDR3nt: TGTGCCAGCAGCTCCGGTTGGAGGGAGACCCAGTACTTC; CDR3aa: CASSSGWRETQYF
j_gene: TRBJ1-2; len: 13; abundance: -; d_gene: -; v_gene: TRBV14; CDR3nt: TGTGCCAGCAGCCCGACCCGGACCTATGGCTACACCTTC; CDR3aa: CASSPTRTYGYTF
j_gene: TRBJ2-7; len: 17; abundance: many; d_gene: TRBD1; v_gene: TRBV29-1; CDR3nt: TGCAGCGTTGAAGACCCTTTTACCCGGGACAGGGGTGGCGAGCAGTACTTC; CDR3aa: CSVEDPFTRDRGGEQYF
j_gene: TRBJ2-2; len: 12; abundance: few; d_gene: -; v_gene: TRBV12-3/TRBV12-4; CDR3nt: TGTGCCAGCAGTTCCCCCACCGGGGAGCTGTTTTTT; CDR3aa: CASSSPTGELFF
j_gene: TRBJ1-1; len: 13; abundance: -; d_gene: TRBD1; v_gene: TRBV10-3; CDR3nt: TGTGCCATCAAGGGACAGGGGGACACTGAAGCTTTCTTT; CDR3aa: CAIKGQGDTEAFF
j_gene: TRBJ1-5; len: 14; abundance: -; d_gene: -; v_gene: TRBV4-2; CDR3nt: TGTGCCAGCAGCCTCGGACCGCGCAATCAGCCCCAGCATTTT; CDR3aa: CASSLGPRNQPQHF
j_gene: TRBJ1-5; len: 16; abundance: few; d_gene: -; v_gene: TRBV6-5; CDR3nt: TGTGCCAGCAGTTACTCGAATCCCTCGGGCAATCAGCCCCAGCATTTT; CDR3aa: CASSYSNPSGNQPQHF
j_gene: TRBJ2-2; len: 15; abundance: few; d_gene: -; v_gene: TRBV12-3/TRBV12-4; CDR3nt: TGTGCCAGCAAGACCGCCACAGGGTTTGCCGGGGAGCTGTTTTTT; CDR3aa: CASKTATGFAGELFF
j_gene: TRBJ1-1; len: 13; abundance: few; d_gene: -; v_gene: TRBV20-1; CDR3nt: TGCAGTGCTAGAGGGACATTCTCAGGAGGAGCTTTCTTT; CDR3aa: CSARGTFSGGAFF
j_gene: TRBJ1-4; len: 13; abundance: -; d_gene: -; v_gene: TRBV4-2; CDR3nt: TGTGCCAGCTCTCGGGGGGCCGGACAAAAACTGTTTTTT; CDR3aa: CASSRGAGQKLFF
j_gene: TRBJ1-4; len: 16; abundance: -; d_gene: TRBD1; v_gene: TRBV20-1; CDR3nt: TGCTGTGCTAGAGGGGGAAGGGACAGGGCTAATGAAAAACTGTTTTTT; CDR3aa: CCARGGRDRANEKLFF
j_gene: TRBJ2-7; len: 13; abundance: -; d_gene: -; v_gene: TRBV2; CDR3nt: TGTGCCAGCAGTGACCTCACCTCCTACGAGCAGTACTTC; CDR3aa: CASSDLTSYEQYF
j_gene: TRBJ2-6; len: 16; abundance: few; d_gene: -; v_gene: TRBV4-2; CDR3nt: TGTGCCAGCAGCCAAGAGCACATCTCTGGGGCCAACGTCCTGACTTTC; CDR3aa: CASSQEHISGANVLTF
j_gene: TRBJ2-5; len: 10; abundance: once; d_gene: -; v_gene: TRBV7-2; CDR3nt: TGTGCCAGCAGTTCGGGGACCCAGTACTTC; CDR3aa: CASSSGTQYF
j_gene: TRBJ1-6; len: 15; abundance: many; d_gene: -; v_gene: TRBV7-2; CDR3nt: TGTGCCAGCAGCTCGGACGGGGGTGGTAATTCACCCCTCCACTTT; CDR3aa: CASSSDGGGNSPLHF
j_gene: TRBJ1-2; len: 15; abundance: -; d_gene: TRBD1; v_gene: TRBV3-1; CDR3nt: TGTGCCAGCAGCCACCAGGGGGCAGCTCTCTATGGCTACACCTTC; CDR3aa: CASSHQGAALYGYTF
j_gene: TRBJ2-3; len: 12; abundance: -; d_gene: -; v_gene: TRBV5-1; CDR3nt: TGCGCCAGCAGCTCCCGGGACTTGTCGCAGTATTTT; CDR3aa: CASSSRDLSQYF
j_gene: TRBJ2-7; len: 12; abundance: -; d_gene: -; v_gene: TRBV20-1; CDR3nt: TGCAGTGCTTCCGGGAATCACTACGAGCAGTACTTC; CDR3aa: CSASGNHYEQYF
j_gene: TRBJ2-2; len: 14; abundance: many; d_gene: -; v_gene: TRBV12-3/TRBV12-4; CDR3nt: TGTGCCAGCTCCCCCAAAACTAGATCCGGGGAGCTGTTTTTT; CDR3aa: CASSPKTRSGELFF
j_gene: TRBJ2-7; len: 17; abundance: -; d_gene: TRBD2; v_gene: TRBV25-1; CDR3nt: TGTGCCAGCAGTGAGTACCTACTAGCGGGAGACGGTTACGAGCAGTACTTC; CDR3aa: CASSEYLLAGDGYEQYF
j_gene: TRBJ2-5; len: 12; abundance: once; d_gene: -; v_gene: TRBV10-3; CDR3nt: TGTGCCATCAGCCAGGAGCATGAGACCCAGTACTTC; CDR3aa: CAISQEHETQYF
j_gene: TRBJ2-5; len: 14; abundance: few; d_gene: -; v_gene: TRBV10-1; CDR3nt: TGCGCCAGCAGTGGAGTCCGTGGGTATGGTGCCCAGTACTTC; CDR3aa: CASSGVRGYGAQYF
j_gene: TRBJ2-7; len: 17; abundance: many; d_gene: TRBD2; v_gene: TRBV5-1; CDR3nt: TGCGCCAGCAGCTTGGCCCTTGGTCTAGCGGGAAGCTACGAGCAGTACTTC; CDR3aa: CASSLALGLAGSYEQYF
j_gene: TRBJ2-7; len: 13; abundance: -; d_gene: TRBD2; v_gene: TRBV28; CDR3nt: TGTGCCAGCAGTTGGGCGGGGGTCTACGAGCAGTACTTC; CDR3aa: CASSWAGVYEQYF
j_gene: TRBJ2-4; len: 15; abundance: -; d_gene: TRBD2; v_gene: TRBV6-5; CDR3nt: TGTGCCAGCAGTTACTCGAAGGGAGGGACCAACATTCAGTACTTC; CDR3aa: CASSYSKGGTNIQYF
j_gene: TRBJ2-1; len: 12; abundance: few; d_gene: -; v_gene: TRBV7-9; CDR3nt: TGTGCCAGCAGCTTAAAGGGCCCTAAGCAGTTCTTC; CDR3aa: CASSLKGPKQFF